A selection of T cell receptor beta chains follows, all from one sample in a study of beta chain features in type 1 diabetes. Using immunoSEQ multiplex PCR, the repertoire was profiled, and TCRdb retains in-frame clones only, with some absent. The sample holds 150,000 to 190,000 clones, over 7.5% seen once. Material for sequencing was central memory CD4+ T cells from blood. The receptors here all came from a man between 18 and 35 years old in good health. Both conserved end residues are part of each CDR3. The D gene is left open where the match is weak. Clone size is stated in some rows and not others, as once, few, many or a class when expanded.

v_gene	j_gene	d_gene	abundance	CDR3aa	CDR3nt
TRBV11-1	TRBJ2-7	.	.	CASSLASRYEQYF	TGTGCCAGCAGTTTAGCCTCTCGGTACGAGCAGTACTTC
TRBV4-1	TRBJ1-5	TRBD1	few	CASSQGRARGNQPQHF	TGCGCCAGCAGCCAAGGTCGGGCCAGGGGGAATCAGCCCCAGCATTTT
TRBV5-1	TRBJ2-7	.	few	CASSLAGLSSYEQYF	TGCGCCAGCAGCTTGGCAGGGCTTAGCTCCTACGAGCAGTACTTC
TRBV4-3	TRBJ1-5	.	few	CASSLAYSDQPQHF	TGCGCCAGCAGCCTTGCGTACTCCGATCAGCCCCAGCATTTT
TRBV27	TRBJ1-5	.	.	CASSLRLVGADSNQPQHF	TGTGCCAGCAGTTTAAGGTTGGTAGGGGCCGATAGCAATCAGCCCCAGCATTTT
TRBV5-4	TRBJ2-5	TRBD2	few	CASSPRVSGGTPETQYF	TGTGCCAGCAGCCCGCGGGTTAGCGGGGGGACCCCAGAGACCCAGTACTTC
TRBV7-8	TRBJ2-6	.	many	CASSLAGASGANVLTF	TGTGCCAGCAGCTTAGCGGGGGCATCTGGGGCCAACGTCCTGACTTTC
TRBV28	TRBJ1-2	.	.	CASSFVDRTESYGYTF	TGTGCCAGCAGTTTCGTTGACAGGACAGAGTCCTATGGCTACACCTTC
TRBV28	TRBJ1-2	.	few	CASSSDRRLKNYGYTF	TGTGCCAGCAGTTCAGACAGACGACTTAAAAACTATGGCTACACCTTC
TRBV29-1	TRBJ2-6	TRBD2	many	CSISGRSGANVLTF	TGCAGCATTAGCGGGAGGTCGGGGGCCAACGTCCTGACTTTC
TRBV6-5	TRBJ1-3	.	.	CASRVRHPSGNTIYF	TGTGCCAGCAGAGTCAGGCACCCCTCTGGAAACACCATATATTTT
TRBV28	TRBJ2-7	TRBD1	few	CASSSMDRGTSYEQYF	TGTGCCAGCAGTTCGATGGACAGGGGGACATCCTACGAGCAGTACTTC
TRBV5-8	TRBJ2-7	.	few	CASSLSKLLGVYEQYF	TGTGCCAGCAGCTTGAGCAAGCTATTAGGAGTCTACGAGCAGTACTTC
TRBV6-5	TRBJ1-5	.	few	CASSSSHQGREPQHF	TGTGCCAGCAGTTCCTCTCACCAGGGGAGGGAGCCCCAGCATTTT
TRBV7-9	TRBJ2-1	.	.	CASSLVRRHHIYNEQFF	TGTGCCAGCAGCTTAGTTCGGCGGCACCACATCTACAATGAGCAGTTCTTC
TRBV5-1	TRBJ2-1	TRBD1	.	CASMPGQGNEQFF	TGCGCCAGCATGCCGGGACAGGGTAATGAGCAGTTCTTC
TRBV5-8	TRBJ1-2	TRBD1	.	CASSPRAGTGGLYGYTF	TGTGCCAGCAGCCCCCGTGCCGGGACAGGGGGCCTCTATGGCTACACCTTC
TRBV5-4	TRBJ2-7	TRBD1	many	CASSLGTGLYEQYF	TGTGCCAGCAGCTTGGGGACAGGGTTGTACGAGCAGTACTTC
TRBV28	TRBJ2-6	.	many	CASSPPGSGANVLTF	TGTGCCAGCAGCCCCCCAGGCTCTGGGGCCAACGTCCTGACTTTC
TRBV7-9	TRBJ2-1	.	.	CASSTDRDRGQFF	TGTGCCAGCAGCACAGACAGAGACCGCGGGCAGTTCTTC
TRBV15	TRBJ2-3	.	few	CATSTNRDSTDTQYF	TGTGCCACCAGCACCAACCGGGACTCCACAGATACGCAGTATTTT
TRBV6-5	TRBJ2-7	.	few	CASSPKVRSEQYF	TGTGCCAGCAGCCCTAAAGTGCGTAGCGAGCAGTACTTC
TRBV2	TRBJ1-5	TRBD1	few	CASSVLGTDPNSNQPQHF	TGTGCCAGCAGTGTCTTGGGGACAGACCCCAATAGCAATCAGCCCCAGCATTTT
TRBV11-2	TRBJ2-3	.	.	CASSFPLTDTQYF	TGTGCCAGCAGCTTTCCCCTCACAGATACGCAGTATTTT
TRBV15	TRBJ1-1	.	.	CATSRSIGGSGTEAFF	TGTGCCACCAGCAGATCCATTGGAGGGTCGGGAACTGAAGCTTTCTTT
TRBV5-6	TRBJ1-4	.	many	CASSRQGSSNEKLFF	TGTGCCAGCAGTCGTCAGGGATCATCTAATGAAAAACTGTTTTTT
TRBV7-3	TRBJ1-1	TRBD1	.	CASSLTHDRGSAFF	TGTGCCAGCAGCTTAACCCACGACAGGGGTTCGGCTTTCTTT
TRBV28	TRBJ2-4	.	many	CASSYRENIQYF	TGTGCCAGCAGTTACAGAGAAAACATTCAGTACTTC
TRBV2	TRBJ1-2	TRBD1	.	CASRATGDGYTF	TGTGCCAGCAGAGCTACAGGGGATGGCTACACCTTC
TRBV6-5	TRBJ2-3	.	.	CASSYGTPPQYF	TGTGCCAGCAGTTACGGGACTCCTCCACAGTATTTT
TRBV5-6	TRBJ1-2	.	.	CASSLVQGSGYTF	TGTGCCAGCAGCTTGGTACAGGGCAGCGGCTACACCTTC
TRBV7-9	TRBJ1-5	.	few	CASSFTLDQPQHF	TGTGCCAGCAGCTTTACCCTAGATCAGCCCCAGCATTTT
TRBV11-1	TRBJ1-2	TRBD1	.	CASSSPGTANYGYTF	TGTGCCAGCAGCTCGCCCGGGACAGCTAACTATGGCTACACCTTC
TRBV30	TRBJ2-2	TRBD2	few	CAWSGGSGRGGELFF	TGTGCCTGGTCCGGGGGTAGCGGGAGGGGCGGGGAGCTGTTTTTT
TRBV30	TRBJ1-1	.	few	CAWTPAGNTEAFF	TGTGCCTGGACCCCCGCGGGAAACACTGAAGCTTTCTTT
TRBV7-8	TRBJ1-1	.	.	CASSPRRQAAEAFF	TGTGCCAGCAGCCCGAGAAGGCAGGCCGCTGAAGCTTTCTTT
TRBV5-5	TRBJ2-3	.	.	CASSLGLSRSDTQYF	TGTGCCAGCAGCTTGGGACTTAGTAGGTCAGATACGCAGTATTTT
TRBV7-7	TRBJ2-3	.	few	CASSPLGGSSTDTQYF	TGTGCTAGCAGCCCCTTGGGGGGATCTAGCACAGATACGCAGTATTTT
TRBV19	TRBJ1-2	TRBD1	.	CASSIRSGTGDYGYTF	TGTGCCAGTAGTATACGGTCCGGGACAGGGGACTATGGCTACACCTTC
TRBV7-2	TRBJ2-5	TRBD2	few	CASSLGLAVIQETQYF	TGTGCCAGCAGCTTAGGACTAGCGGTCATCCAAGAGACCCAGTACTTC
TRBV11-3	TRBJ2-3	TRBD1	.	CASSSRQGGTDTQYF	TGTGCCAGCAGCTCACGACAGGGGGGCACAGATACGCAGTATTTT
TRBV7-9	TRBJ2-5	.	.	CASSFSQETQYF	TGTGCCAGCAGCTTTTCTCAAGAGACCCAGTACTTC
TRBV27	TRBJ2-1	TRBD2	few	CASTYRRSGRDEQFF	TGTGCCAGCACCTACCGCCGTAGCGGGAGAGATGAGCAGTTCTTC
TRBV7-2	TRBJ2-7	TRBD1	.	CASSPGQGRITYEQYF	TGTGCCAGCAGTCCGGGACAGGGGAGAATAACCTACGAGCAGTACTTC
TRBV9	TRBJ1-1	.	few	CASSVGIGGLNTEAFF	TGTGCCAGCAGCGTAGGGATAGGGGGACTGAACACTGAAGCTTTCTTT